This T cell receptor (beta chain) derives from a study of OX40 agonist ivuxolimab in advanced cancers. CDR1 is MNHEY, CDR2 SVGAGI, per germline. The CDR3 contains 15 residues. V was pared by 2 bases and J by 5 bases, with 6 bases of the junction left unmatched. Repertoires were generated with immunoSEQ multiplex PCR, while TCRdb's copy carries only in-frame clones and drops some. This sample yields 80,000 or so clones, of which around 87% are seen a single time; roughly 0.32% belongs to the top ten. The TCR comes from an adult with an advanced solid tumor such as melanoma, head and neck, liver or kidney cancer. The source was CD4+ or CD8+ T cells sorted from blood, collected in a trial of the OX40 agonist ivuxolimab. This chain links TRBV6-5 with TRBJ2-3; the match to TRBD2 covers 8 bases. The CDR3: CASSYTGGPRDTQYF. The CDR3, as DNA: TGTGCCAGCAGTTACACGGGGGGGCCAAGAGATACGCAGTATTTT.